A selection of T cell receptor beta chains follows, all from one sample in a study of blood T cell repertoires in COVID-19. Sequencing was performed with immunoSEQ multiplex PCR; in TCRdb, only in-frame clones are kept and a portion is missing. The table lists 250,000 to 300,000 clones, about 86% of them singletons. Source material: PBMCs or T cells enriched from blood (not recorded which). These receptors were taken from a man under 40 with acute COVID-19. Each CDR3 is given with its conserved first and last residue.

V,J,CDR3
TRBV5-4,TRBJ1-1,CASSLRGAAEAFF
TRBV4-2,TRBJ1-2,CASSQEGDGYTF
TRBV24-1,TRBJ2-5,CATSDRGAGETQYF
TRBV29-1,TRBJ1-1,CSDGIGTGITEAFF
TRBV19,TRBJ2-1,CASSTLAGGGAYNEQFF
TRBV20-1,TRBJ2-3,CSASQPVLSLTDTQYF
TRBV6-5,TRBJ2-2,CASSSQGARSTGELFF
TRBV27,TRBJ2-3,CASRGVFSFSAGQNLMSTDTQYF
TRBV29-1,TRBJ1-2,CSAEGDGGYGYTF
TRBV6-4,TRBJ2-1,CASSDGLASEQFF
TRBV19,TRBJ2-1,CASSLIAGELYDEQFF
TRBV6-5,TRBJ1-3,CASSPDFSGNTIYF
TRBV27,TRBJ1-1,CASSLFRNTEAFF
TRBV5-1,TRBJ1-1,CASSFEGDTEAFF
TRBV6-5,TRBJ1-2,CASSYSGQDRGYTF
TRBV5-5,TRBJ1-5,CASSLETGGTGNNQPQHF
TRBV9,TRBJ2-1,CASSVAEGAQFF
TRBV5-1,TRBJ1-2,CASSLGTGGYTF
TRBV7-8,TRBJ1-5,CASSLSGQRNQPQHF
TRBV27,TRBJ2-2,CASTLLGGAAFGELFF
TRBV6-5,TRBJ1-2,CASSYSSGGLGYGYTF
TRBV19,TRBJ1-2,CATNSRGGYGYTF
TRBV7-9,TRBJ2-2,CASSYRDSGTGELFF
TRBV5-1,TRBJ1-2,CASSDTGPRGYTF
TRBV6-5,TRBJ1-1,CASIGELNTEAFF
TRBV19,TRBJ1-4,CASTTQGANEKLFF
TRBV7-9,TRBJ2-1,CASSSPGTSGNEQFF
TRBV6-5,TRBJ2-1,CASSFGLEYGNEQFF
TRBV27,TRBJ2-3,CASSHPAGDTDTQYF
TRBV5-4,TRBJ1-2,CASPGIHGYTF
TRBV9,TRBJ1-3,CASSTAGHGGNTIYF
TRBV7-3,TRBJ2-1,CASSLSLGRGGNEQFF
TRBV7-9,TRBJ2-3,CAVRVSAGQYF
TRBV6-5,TRBJ1-5,CASRRQGVSAQHF